One and the same sample provided the 23 T cell receptor beta chains below, sequenced in a study of human T cells and chemical hapten exposure. Time point defined: pre-sensitization, week 0. The treatment was: therapeutic diphenylcyclopropenone sensitization with weekly scalp DPC. Extraction of total RNA was performed on unfractionated whole blood. Each CDR3 protein is one row after TCRdb ran MiXCR on the RACE reads. Altogether 40,000 or so distinct CDR3 sequences are present, more than 10% being singletons, with the ten largest covering about 1.9%. Sample: whole blood, taken in connection with sensitization to the hapten diphenylcyclopropenone (DPC). These receptors were obtained from a woman aged 40 to 50 with alopecia areata. Some clones in this sample may be carry-over from other donors' samples.

This clonotype was observed at least ten times. The chain recombines TRBV28 with TRBJ1-4; unclear D gene. The CDR3 contains 15 residues. Trimming cost V 6 bases and J 7 bases, with 18 bases left between them. Germline V gene sequence: CDR1 MDHEN, CDR2 SYDVKM. The CDR3 spells CASSRRRPGVEKLFF. CDR3 coding DNA: TGTGCCAGCAGCCGTAGACGGCCGGGCGTTGAAAAACTGTTTTTT. The complete variable domain, with remaining parts taken from reference TRBV28 and TRBJ1-4, reads DVKVTQSSRYLVKRTGEKVFLECVQDMDHENMFWYRQDPGLGLRLIYFSYDVKMKEKGDIPEGYSVSREKKERFSLILESASTNQTSMYLCASSRRRPGVEKLFFGSGTQLSVL.

This clonotype was seen a few times. The chain joins TRBV19 to TRBJ2-4; D is ambiguous. Trimming pared 5 bases from V and 7 bases from J, leaving 21 bases between. The V gene's germline CDR1 is LNHDA and CDR2 SQIVND (reference sequence). The CDR3 has 16 amino acids. The CDR3 loop is CASSSRVLGLLNIQYF. The CDR3 nucleotides read TGTGCCAGTAGTTCTCGAGTTTTGGGTCTACTGAACATTCAGTACTTC.

This clonotype was counted many times. The chain employs TRBV7-2 and TRBJ2-7; 7 bases align to TRBD2. The germline V gene has CDR1 SGHTA and CDR2 FQGNSA. V shed 5 bases and J 3 bases; nucleotides not matched to a gene: 10. The CDR3 is made up of 15 amino acids. CDR3 sequence: CASSTSLAAFYEQYF. In DNA, the CDR3 is TGTGCCAGCAGCACATCCCTAGCGGCCTTCTACGAGCAGTACTTC. The variable domain in full, with the rest retrieved from reference TRBV7-2 and TRBJ2-7, is GAGVSQSPSNKVTEKGKDVELRCDPISGHTALYWYRQSLGQGLEFLIYFQGNSAPDKSGLPSDRFSAERTGGSVSTLTIQRTQQEDSAVYLCASSTSLAAFYEQYFGPGTRLTVT.

This clonotype came up many times. The chain joins TRBV20-1 to TRBJ2-7; TRBD2 agrees at 11 bases. Germline V gives CDR1 DFQATT, CDR2 SNEGSKA (reference sequence). With 4 bases clipped from V and 0 bases from J, the junction kept 5 bases outside the gene matches. The CDR3 consists of 15 residues. The CDR3 region is CSATLAGGHSYEQYF. CDR3 coding DNA: TGCAGTGCTACCCTAGCGGGGGGCCACTCCTACGAGCAGTACTTC.

The J gene is TRBJ2-7, the V gene TRBV29-1; weak D call: TRBD2 (6 bases). Trimming removed 5 bases from V and 8 bases from J, with 10 bases in between. This CDR3 has 10 amino acids. From germline, CDR1 is SQVTM and CDR2 ANQGSEA. CDR3: CSVLEGKQYF. The CDR3 nucleotides are TGCAGCGTTTTGGAGGGTAAGCAGTACTTC.

This clonotype was observed at least ten times. This chain uses TRBV19 with TRBJ2-1; a weak D match, TRBD2 (6 bases). Trimming took off 6 bases at V and 2 bases at J, with 14 bases between the two ends. Germline CDR1 reads LNHDA; CDR2 reads SQIVND (reference sequence). The CDR3 spans 15 residues. The CDR3 DNA reads TGTGCCAGTAGCCAAAGGGGACTTGCCTACAATGAGCAGTTCTTC. The encoded protein is CASSQRGLAYNEQFF.

This clonotype was seen repeatedly, ten times or more. The CDR3, as DNA: TGTGCCAGCAGCTTAAAGGGGCAGGGCAGATTGAACACTGAAGCTTTCTTT. Its translation: CASSLKGQGRLNTEAFF. The rearrangement uses TRBV7-8 and TRBJ1-1; D might be TRBD1 (5 bases). The germline gives CDR1 SGHVS, CDR2 FQNEAQ. V was pared by 2 bases and J by 0 bases, with 16 bases between. There are 17 residues in the CDR3. The full variable domain, completed using reference TRBV7-8 and TRBJ1-1, is GAGVSQSPRYKVAKRGQDVALRCDPISGHVSLFWYQQALGQGPEFLTYFQNEAQLDKSGLPSDRFFAERPEGSVSTLKIQRTQQEDSAVYLCASSLKGQGRLNTEAFFGQGTRLTVV.

This clonotype has at least ten counts. J is TRBJ1-1 and V is TRBV10-3; no firm D call. The CDR3 length is 13 residues. V lost 4 bases to trimming and J lost 7 bases, with 13 bases between them. The V gene's germline CDR1 is ENHRY and CDR2 SYGVKD. The CDR3 coding sequence is TGTGCCATCAGTGCACCCGGGTGGGGTGAAGCTTTCTTT. This encodes CAISAPGWGEAFF.

J is TRBJ2-1 and V is TRBV29-1; D is undetermined. V lost 8 bases and J lost 4, with 12 bases in between. In germline, CDR1 is SQVTM, CDR2 ANQGSEA. This CDR3 spans 12 amino acids. CDR3 loop: CSLDDFYNEQFF. The CDR3 nucleotides read TGCAGCTTGGACGATTTTTACAATGAGCAGTTCTTC.

This clonotype is medium-sized (0.01 to 0.1%) within its sample. The CDR3 bases are TGTGCCAGCAGCTTAGGTCACGAGCAGTTCTTC. Translating it yields CASSLGHEQFF. The chain employs TRBV11-2 and TRBJ2-1; D remains unclear. This CDR3 contains 11 residues. Trimming shortened V by 1 base and J by 10 bases, and 5 bases separated the two germline ends. The germline gives CDR1 SGHAT, CDR2 FQNNGV.

The chain employs TRBV6-1 and TRBJ2-6; D perhaps matches TRBD1 (5 bases). CDR3 length: 15 residues. Germline V gene lookup returns CDR1 MNHNS and CDR2 SASEGT. Trimming took off 4 bases at V and 0 bases at J, with 7 bases between the two ends. The CDR3 spells CASSVRVSGANVLTF. As DNA, the CDR3 is TGTGCCAGCAGTGTCAGGGTCTCTGGGGCCAACGTCCTGACTTTC.

This clonotype was seen more than once but under ten times. The chain combines TRBV5-1 with TRBJ2-1, with D unclear. The CDR3 extends over 13 amino acids. The V end lost 1 base, the J end lost 8 bases, and 10 bases lay between the germline ends. Germline V lookup: CDR1 SGHRS, CDR2 YFSETQ. CDR3 in amino acids: CASSLRNQDEQFF. The CDR3 bases are TGCGCCAGCAGCTTGCGGAACCAGGATGAGCAGTTCTTC.

J is TRBJ1-6 and V is TRBV28; 7 bases map to TRBD1. The CDR3 runs to 15 residues. The V gene's germline CDR1 is MDHEN and CDR2 SYDVKM. The V segment lost 4 bases and the J segment 10 bases; nucleotides outside the gene matches: 10. The CDR3: CASSSPTGRGSPLHF. The CDR3 DNA is TGTGCCAGCAGTTCCCCGACAGGGCGAGGATCACCCCTCCACTTT.

This clonotype was seen ten or more times. V usage is TRBV5-1 and J usage is TRBJ2-7; 8 nucleotides match TRBD1. The V and J ends lost 1 base and 4 bases, in that order; junction bases with no gene match: 4. Germline CDR1 reads SGHRS; CDR2 reads YFSETQ. The CDR3 is 14 amino acids. As DNA, the CDR3 is TGCGCCAGCAGCTTGCAGGGGGCGCCTTACGAGCAGTACTTC. This encodes CASSLQGAPYEQYF.

J is TRBJ1-2 and V is TRBV28; D is unresolved. V was cut by 4 bases and J by 4 bases, with 7 bases left in between. The CDR3 sequence is 12 residues long. CDR1 is MDHEN and CDR2 is SYDVKM in the germline V gene. This CDR3 reads CASSSGSYGYTF. The CDR3 DNA follows: TGTGCCAGCAGTTCAGGTTCCTATGGCTACACCTTC.

This clonotype was seen repeatedly, ten times or more. The CDR3 DNA sequence: TGCAGCGTTGAAAGGACAGAAACAGATACGCAGTATTTT. Residues: CSVERTETDTQYF. The V call is TRBV29-1, the J call TRBJ2-3, with D maybe TRBD1 (6 bases). Looked up from germline, CDR1 is SQVTM and CDR2 is ANQGSEA. V lost 2 bases, J lost 3 bases, and 9 bases lay in between. This CDR3 has 13 amino acids.

Here the CDR3 reads CASSRLAGGSDLNEQFF. CDR3 DNA: TGTGCCAGCAGCCGACTAGCGGGAGGCTCTGACCTCAATGAGCAGTTCTTC. The V call is TRBV7-3, the J call TRBJ2-1, with TRBD2 matching over 13 bases. V dropped 5 bases and J dropped 6; count of bases not matched to a gene: 10. The CDR3 is 17 amino acids. CDR1 and CDR2 from the germline V gene are SGHTA and FQGTGA.

This clonotype has a handful of counts. This chain uses TRBV28 with TRBJ2-1; a possible D gene is TRBD2 (6 bases). The germline V gene encodes CDR1 MDHEN and CDR2 SYDVKM. Trimming stripped 6 bases from V and 3 bases from J, with 12 bases between. This CDR3 comprises 14 residues. As DNA, the CDR3 is TGTGCCAGCAGAGGGACTTATAGCTACAATGAGCAGTTCTTC. Encoded protein: CASRGTYSYNEQFF.

The V call is TRBV5-5, the J call TRBJ1-5; D call uncertain. The CDR3 length is 14 residues. Germline-derived CDR1 and CDR2 are SGHKS and YYEKEE (reference sequence). Trimming cost V 0 bases and J 9 bases, with 13 bases left between them. DNA of the CDR3: TGTGCCAGCAGCTTGGAAGGCCAGTTGAGGCCCCAGCATTTT. It is translated as CASSLEGQLRPQHF.

At least ten counts were recorded for this clonotype. The chain has TRBV5-1 and TRBJ2-1, with D maybe TRBD1 (6 bases). Trimming left V 1 base short and J 3 bases short, with 23 bases between. This CDR3 is 19 amino acids long. Per the germline V gene, CDR1 is SGHRS and CDR2 is YFSETQ. As DNA, the CDR3 is TGCGCCAGCAGCTTGTGGCCCACAACCTCCCAGGGGCGCTACAATGAGCAGTTCTTC. This sequence encodes CASSLWPTTSQGRYNEQFF.

Ten or more counts support this clonotype. J is TRBJ2-1 and V is TRBV24-1; 11 bases are a match to TRBD1. Trimming at V came to 2 bases and at J to 3 bases, leaving 2 bases not matched to a gene. The CDR3 has 16 residues. CDR1 and CDR2 from the germline V gene are KGHDR and SFDVKD. DNA for the CDR3: TGTGCCACCAGTGATTCCGGGACAGGGGGCTACAATGAGCAGTTCTTC. This gives the protein CATSDSGTGGYNEQFF.

The chain uses TRBV5-6 and TRBJ2-3; D perhaps matches TRBD1 (6 bases). Germline loops: CDR1 SGHDT, CDR2 YYEEEE. The V and J ends lost 0 bases and 4 bases respectively, with 9 bases between them. There are 14 residues in the CDR3. CDR3 DNA sequence: TGTGCCAGCAGCTTGGGGGGGCCCGCAGATACGCAGTATTTT. Its translation is CASSLGGPADTQYF.

This clonotype has a count of ten or more. This chain joins TRBV27 and TRBJ2-1; 7 bases agree with TRBD2. Germline CDR1 MNHEY, CDR2 SMNVEV (reference sequence). The V and J ends lost 2 bases and 3 bases, in that order; junction bases with no gene match: 4. The CDR3 is 15 amino acids. CDR3 protein: CASSLATSDYNEQFF. The CDR3 region has the DNA TGTGCCAGCAGTTTAGCCACTAGCGACTACAATGAGCAGTTCTTC.